Listed here are 3 T cell receptor beta chains from one sample, sequenced in a study of molecular identifiers for immune sequencing clone quantification. TCRdb reprocessed the PCR reads with MiXCR, giving one entry per CDR3 protein. The sample consists of approximately 97,000 distinct CDR3 sequences, under 40% of them appearing once. What was sequenced was naive CD8+ T cells from blood, with Jurkat cell RNA spiked in. Subset defined: FACS-sorted CD8+CD4-CCR7+CD45RA+ naive T cells. The receptor set was obtained from a human donor in good health. Some libraries in this study had Jurkat cell RNA spiked in.

The rearrangement joins TRBV19 to TRBJ2-3; D is ambiguous. Trimming removed 7 bases at V and 5 bases at J, with 13 bases between. This CDR3 has 13 residues. CDR1 and CDR2 from the germline V gene are LNHDA and SQIVND (reference sequence). The CDR3 here is CASNGGLIDTQYF. For the CDR3, the DNA is TGTGCCAGTAATGGTGGTTTAATAGATACGCAGTATTTT.

The table lists this clonotype with many counts. V usage is TRBV5-6 and J usage is TRBJ2-5; D is undetermined. The CDR3 is 14 amino acids. Germline CDR1 and CDR2: SGHDT and YYEEEE. V lost 5 bases and J 4 bases, leaving 15 bases between the germline ends. The CDR3 DNA follows: TGTGCCAGCAGTATTCCAAAGGAACCAGAGACCCAGTACTTC. Translated, it gives CASSIPKEPETQYF.

The gene calls are TRBV7-6 and TRBJ2-7; D might be TRBD1 (7 bases). CDR1 and CDR2 from the germline V gene are SGHVS and FNYEAQ. The CDR3 runs to 15 residues. V lost 5 bases to trimming and J lost 2 bases, with 16 bases between them. CDR3 sequence (DNA): TGTGCCAGCAGCCCAACCCAGGGGGGCACCTACGAGCAGTACTTC. Its translation is CASSPTQGGTYEQYF.